This TCR beta chain was sequenced in a study of radiation and T cells in renal cell carcinoma. Broader study findings: Irradiated tumors had higher TCR clonality than control tumors.

Sequenced by immunoSEQ multiplex PCR; TCRdb stores in-frame clones only, minus some. This sample has around 26,000 clones, with 55% to 75% found just once. As to treatment: treatment-naive control, cytoreductive nephrectomy. Concerning this clone itself: Antigen: not known.

CDR3 length: 17 amino acids. Germline trimming cut 0 bases from V and 2 bases from J; bases unmatched to any gene: 4. This rearrangement joins TRBV5-3 to TRBJ2-3; 12 nucleotides line up with TRBD2. TRBV5-3 is flagged as an ORF with uncertain function. The sequence came from a middle-aged man with renal cell carcinoma. The source material was tumor tissue, sampled from a patient whose treatment was nephrectomy without radiotherapy. The CDR3 coding sequence is TGTGCCAGAAGCTTGGGGACTAGCGGGATTCTCACAGATACGCAGTATTTT. Residues: CARSLGTSGILTDTQYF.